Following are 32 T cell receptor beta chains from one sample sequenced in a study of T-cell memory formation after mild COVID-19. TCRdb re-called the 5' RACE reads with MiXCR, one entry per CDR3 protein. The table lists 240,000 or so distinct CDR3 sequences, over 8.5% of them singletons. Sequencing used PBMCs or a T cell subset sorted from them (not recorded which). The source is a man younger than 35 who had mild COVID-19 (a few samples of this study predate the infection). Cell type and time point are not known.

This clonotype was observed a handful of times. The chain has TRBV20-1 and TRBJ1-4; unclear D gene. V lost 0 bases and J lost 5, with 10 bases in between. The CDR3 runs 14 residues. Germline CDR1 DFQATT, CDR2 SNEGSKA (reference sequence). The CDR3, as DNA: TGCAGTGCTAGAGATGTGGCCCAGAATGAAAAACTGTTTTTT. Amino acid sequence: CSARDVAQNEKLFF.

The chain has TRBV11-2 and TRBJ2-1, with 7 bases fitting TRBD2. V shed 5 bases, J shed 9 bases, and the junction held 7 bases outside the gene matches. The CDR3 sequence is 13 residues long. The V gene's germline CDR1 is SGHAT and CDR2 FQNNGV. The CDR3 protein is CASSPGPGGEQFF. CDR3 nucleotide sequence: TGTGCCAGCAGCCCAGGCCCGGGGGGTGAGCAGTTCTTC.

The chain recombines TRBV3-1 with TRBJ2-3; D not resolved. Germline-derived CDR1 and CDR2 are LGHDT and YNNKEL (reference sequence). This CDR3 is 14 amino acids long. V was shortened by 4 bases and J by 6 bases, with 14 bases between the two germline ends. CDR3 nucleotides: TGTGCCAGCAGCCCACGGACCCACTGGGATACGCAGTATTTT. Protein: CASSPRTHWDTQYF.

This clonotype has only a few counts. The chain recombines TRBV4-3 with TRBJ1-1; TRBD1 aligns across 10 bases. Germline loops: CDR1 LGHNA, CDR2 YSLEER. The CDR3 is made up of 16 amino acids. V was clipped by 1 base and J by 3 bases; unmatched bases: 5. The DNA for the CDR3 is TGCGCCAGCAGCCAAGTGGCCGGGACAGGGGACACTGAAGCTTTCTTT. As protein: CASSQVAGTGDTEAFF.

This clonotype was counted a few times. The chain's CDR3 is CASSLTWKQEQFF. Here the CDR3 DNA reads TGTGCCAGCAGCTTAACGTGGAAGCAAGAGCAGTTCTTC. The V call is TRBV7-3, the J call TRBJ2-1; the D is unclear. CDR3 length equals 13 residues. The germline V and J ends were trimmed by 0 bases and 10 bases, with 10 bases remaining between them. Germline CDR1 SGHTA, CDR2 FQGTGA.

The rearrangement links TRBV19 to TRBJ2-2; 10 bases map to TRBD1. The CDR3 runs 19 residues. The V gene's germline CDR1 is LNHDA and CDR2 SQIVND (reference sequence). V shed 6 bases, J shed 5 bases, and the junction held 18 bases outside the gene matches. The CDR3 protein is CASSARTGGPLWWTGELFF. The CDR3, as DNA: TGTGCCAGTAGCGCTCGGACAGGGGGGCCCCTATGGTGGACCGGGGAGCTGTTTTTT.

This clonotype was seen only a few times. This sequence joins TRBV5-1 and TRBJ2-3, with a weak D call TRBD2 (6 bases). V lost 3 bases and J lost 0, with 8 bases in between. The length of the CDR3 is 14 residues. Per germline, CDR1 SGHRS and CDR2 YFSETQ. The CDR3 spells CASSSGESTDTQYF. As DNA, the CDR3 is TGCGCCAGCAGCTCGGGGGAAAGCACAGATACGCAGTATTTT.

This chain links TRBV29-1 with TRBJ2-5, with D unclear. The CDR3 spans 10 residues. In germline, CDR1 is SQVTM, CDR2 ANQGSEA. Trimming left V 4 bases short and J 4 bases short, with 4 bases between. The CDR3 nucleotides read TGCAGCGTTGCCCGAGAGACCCAGTACTTC. Residues: CSVARETQYF.

This chain links TRBV4-3 with TRBJ1-6; 8 bases match TRBD1. CDR1 is LGHNA and CDR2 is YSLEER in the germline V gene. The CDR3 runs to 15 residues. V lost 2 bases, J lost 5 bases, and 2 bases stayed unmatched. CDR3 sequence: CASSQLQGDNSPLHF. For the CDR3, the DNA is TGCGCCAGCAGCCAACTACAGGGGGATAATTCACCCCTCCACTTT.

The V and J genes are TRBV29-1 and TRBJ1-3; weak D call: TRBD1 (5 bases). V lost 4 bases and J 0 bases, leaving 10 bases between the germline ends. Germline CDR1 reads SQVTM; CDR2 reads ANQGSEA. CDR3 length equals 14 residues. The CDR3 DNA sequence: TGCAGCGTTGGGGAACAGGACTCTGGAAACACCATATATTTT. The encoded protein is CSVGEQDSGNTIYF.

The CDR3 loop reads CSAKRQGVSNQPQHF. CDR3 nucleotide sequence: TGCAGTGCTAAACGACAGGGAGTAAGCAATCAGCCCCAGCATTTT. The chain has TRBV20-1 and TRBJ1-5; TRBD1 agrees at 7 bases. The CDR3 consists of 15 residues. The germline CDR1 and CDR2 sequences are DFQATT and SNEGSKA (reference sequence). Losses at the gene ends were 4 bases for V and 1 base for J; bases not matched to a gene: 7.

The chain combines TRBV7-6 with TRBJ2-7, with D perhaps matching TRBD1 (6 bases). CDR3 size: 15 residues. The V end was cut by 1 base, the J end by 0 bases, with 10 bases between. Germline CDR1 SGHVS, CDR2 FNYEAQ. The CDR3 sequence: CASSLDLDSSYEQYV. In nucleotides, the CDR3 is TGTGCCAGCAGCTTAGACCTGGACAGCTCCTACGAGCAGTACGTC.

This clonotype was counted a few times. V and J are TRBV5-5 and TRBJ2-6; no reliable D call. The CDR3 covers 15 residues. Per germline, CDR1 SGHKS and CDR2 YYEKEE (reference sequence). V was shortened by 4 bases and J by 4 bases, with 12 bases between the two germline ends. CDR3 coding DNA: TGTGCCAGCAGCCTCATAGCAACCGGGGCCAACGTCCTGACTTTC. Translating it yields CASSLIATGANVLTF.

This clonotype was found many times. J is TRBJ2-3 and V is TRBV12-3 or TRBV12-4; D is possibly TRBD1 (6 bases). The CDR3 spans 14 residues. Trimming took 5 bases from V and 1 from J, leaving 10 bases between them. DNA of the CDR3: TGTGCCAGCAGTCCACAGGGACGCACAGATACGCAGTATTTT. This codes for CASSPQGRTDTQYF.

The J gene is TRBJ1-4, the V gene TRBV7-2, with TRBD1 as a possible D gene (5 bases). Germline CDR1 SGHTA, CDR2 FQGNSA. CDR3 length: 15 amino acids. The V and J ends lost 4 bases and 3 bases respectively, with 12 bases between them. This CDR3 reads CASSSRPGANEKLFF. CDR3 sequence (DNA): TGTGCCAGCAGCTCCCGACCGGGGGCTAATGAAAAACTGTTTTTT.

This sequence joins TRBV7-8 and TRBJ1-1; D not certain. Per germline, CDR1 SGHVS and CDR2 FQNEAQ. The CDR3 has 12 amino acids. The V end lost 3 bases, the J end lost 5 bases, and 7 bases lay between the germline ends. The CDR3 DNA is TGTGCCAGCAGCTTGGGAGAGACTGAAGCTTTCTTT. Amino acids: CASSLGETEAFF.

Only a few counts were recorded for this clonotype. The chain combines TRBV12-3 or TRBV12-4 with TRBJ2-2, with 9 bases aligning to TRBD2. Trimming took 3 bases from V and 6 from J; bases not matched to a gene: 5. This CDR3 has 15 amino acids. The CDR3 is CASSFAGGLSGELFF. Written as DNA, the CDR3 is TGTGCCAGCAGTTTCGCGGGGGGGCTTTCCGGGGAGCTGTTTTTT.

The rearrangement joins TRBV20-1 to TRBJ2-2; TRBD2 matches 9 bases. V lost 1 base and J lost 5; bases outside the gene matches: 11. There are 17 residues in the CDR3. Germline-derived CDR1 and CDR2 are DFQATT and SNEGSKA (reference sequence). The CDR3 region has the DNA TGCAGTGCTAGAGGCGGGGGGGCCCTCCGGAGGACCGGGGAGCTGTTTTTT. Protein product: CSARGGGALRRTGELFF.

This clonotype was seen a few times. The chain uses TRBV28 and TRBJ2-1; D may be TRBD1 (5 bases). In germline, CDR1 is MDHEN, CDR2 SYDVKM. The CDR3 is made up of 14 amino acids. Trimming removed 3 bases from V and 6 bases from J, with 12 bases in between. The CDR3 DNA follows: TGTGCCAGCAGTTTGAGGCAGGGCGCCAATGAGCAGTTCTTC. Protein: CASSLRQGANEQFF.

The chain couples TRBV5-1 to TRBJ1-2, with TRBD1 matching over 7 bases. The germline gives CDR1 SGHRS, CDR2 YFSETQ. After removal of 1 base from V and 2 bases from J, the junction contained 5 bases not matched to a gene. There are 15 residues in the CDR3. CDR3: CASSLLETGNYGYTF. For the CDR3, the DNA is TGCGCCAGCAGCTTGTTGGAGACAGGGAACTATGGCTACACCTTC.

This clonotype has a count of ten or more. J is TRBJ1-5 and V is TRBV12-3 or TRBV12-4, with 7 positions matching TRBD1. The trim removed 7 bases at V and 6 bases at J, leaving 9 bases unmatched. This CDR3 is built from 14 residues. The DNA of the CDR3 is TGTGCCAGCAACCAGGGGGGGCGTAGTCAGCCCCAGCATTTT. It codes for CASNQGGRSQPQHF.

The chain combines TRBV6-1 with TRBJ2-3; 10 positions match TRBD2. CDR1 and CDR2 from the germline V gene are MNHNS and SASEGT. The CDR3 runs 16 residues. The V and J ends lost 5 bases and 6 bases, in that order; junction bases with no gene match: 11. The CDR3 is CASSTSGATVYDTQYF. CDR3 coding DNA: TGTGCCAGCAGTACTAGCGGGGCCACAGTGTATGATACGCAGTATTTT.

This clonotype has at least ten counts. The rearrangement links TRBV7-2 to TRBJ1-4, with TRBD1 as a possible D gene (6 bases). Trimming removed 2 bases from V and 8 bases from J, with 12 bases in between. The CDR3 extends over 14 amino acids. Germline loops: CDR1 SGHTA, CDR2 FQGNSA. The CDR3 sequence is CASSLNREGEKLFF. CDR3 DNA sequence: TGTGCCAGCAGCTTAAACAGGGAGGGAGAAAAACTGTTTTTT.

This clonotype was found a few times. The V call is TRBV12-3 or TRBV12-4, the J call TRBJ2-2; maybe TRBD2 (5 bases). V gave up 5 bases and J gave up 5 bases, with 9 bases separating them. The CDR3 runs 13 residues. CDR3 region: CASSPTRTGELFF. The CDR3 region has the DNA TGTGCCAGCAGTCCCACTAGGACCGGGGAGCTGTTTTTT.

The chain is built from TRBV9 and TRBJ1-6; the match to TRBD1 covers 9 bases. CDR1 is SGDLS and CDR2 is YYNGEE in the germline V gene. The CDR3 length is 16 residues. V dropped 2 bases and J dropped 5; count of bases not matched to a gene: 5. This chain's CDR3 is CASSVRGTGNNSPLHF. CDR3 nucleotide sequence: TGTGCCAGCAGCGTGAGGGGGACAGGGAATAATTCACCCCTCCACTTT.

This clonotype has just a few counts. The V call is TRBV9, the J call TRBJ2-3; the D is unclear. CDR1 and CDR2 (germline): SGDLS, YYNGEE. The CDR3 totals 15 residues. V was pared by 3 bases and J by 0 bases, with 11 bases between. The CDR3 sequence: CASSESGRSTDTQYF. The CDR3 DNA reads TGTGCCAGCAGCGAGTCCGGTAGGAGCACAGATACGCAGTATTTT. Together with reference TRBV9 and TRBJ2-3, the CDR3 gives the full variable domain: DSGVTQTPKHLITATGQRVTLRCSPRSGDLSVYWYQQSLDQGLQFLIQYYNGEERAKGNILERFSAQQFPDLHSELNLSSLELGDSALYFCASSESGRSTDTQYFGPGTRLTVL.

This chain links TRBV10-3 with TRBJ2-1; 7 nucleotides line up with TRBD1. This CDR3 spans 19 amino acids. V lost 0 bases, J lost 4 bases, and 15 bases stayed unmatched. Germline V lookup: CDR1 ENHRY, CDR2 SYGVKD. The CDR3 here is CAISESKGALGRFYNEQFF. CDR3 in DNA: TGTGCCATCAGTGAGTCGAAGGGGGCGCTGGGAAGGTTTTACAATGAGCAGTTCTTC.

This clonotype was picked up a small number of times. The rearrangement uses TRBV11-2 and TRBJ2-1; maybe TRBD2 (6 bases). The CDR3 has 12 residues. Germline V CDR1 and CDR2: SGHAT, FQNNGV. CDR3 amino acids: CASGLSYNEQFF. The CDR3 coding sequence is TGTGCTAGCGGCCTCTCCTACAATGAGCAGTTCTTC.

There are a few counts of this clonotype. The chain is built from TRBV12-3 or TRBV12-4 and TRBJ2-2; D remains ambiguous. This CDR3 region has 15 residues. V dropped 3 bases and J dropped 0 bases, with 8 bases sitting between them. As DNA, the CDR3 is TGTGCCAGCAGTTTTCGGCAGGCGAACACCGGGGAGCTGTTTTTT. Encoded protein: CASSFRQANTGELFF.

CDR3 region: CASSLELDSPLHF. CDR3 DNA sequence: TGTGCCAGCAGCTTAGAATTGGATTCACCCCTCCACTTT. The chain recombines TRBV7-3 with TRBJ1-6; D uncertain. Trimming stripped 2 bases from V and 8 bases from J, with 7 bases between. The CDR3 totals 13 residues. Germline V CDR1 and CDR2: SGHTA, FQGTGA. The whole variable domain, filled in from reference TRBV7-3 and TRBJ1-6, reads GAGVSQTPSNKVTEKGKYVELRCDPISGHTALYWYRQSLGQGPEFLIYFQGTGAADDSGLPNDRFFAVRPEGSVSTLKIQRTERGDSAVYLCASSLELDSPLHFGNGTRLTVT.

The rearrangement uses TRBV11-2 and TRBJ2-5; weak D call: TRBD2 (6 bases). Trimming pared 3 bases from V and 5 bases from J, leaving 10 bases between. Germline values: CDR1 SGHAT, CDR2 FQNNGV. The CDR3 is made up of 13 amino acids. Here the CDR3 reads CASSFLGRETQYF. The CDR3 bases are TGTGCCAGCAGCTTTCTAGGGAGGGAGACCCAGTACTTC.

This clonotype was seen at least ten times. The V and J genes are TRBV4-2 and TRBJ2-3; D is unresolved. This CDR3 is built from 11 residues. Trimming took off 3 bases at V and 4 bases at J, with 2 bases between the two ends. Germline V gives CDR1 LGHNA, CDR2 YNFKEQ. The CDR3 DNA sequence: TGTGCCAGCAGCCACTCAGATACGCAGTATTTT. It is translated as CASSHSDTQYF.